Presented here are 26 T cell receptor beta chains from one specimen sequenced in a study of blood T cell repertoires in COVID-19 (dated by TCRdb to 2020 to 2022). Libraries were built with the immunoSEQ multiplex PCR assay. TCRdb took this table from immuneACCESS and kept in-frame rearrangements with V and J called. Such tables lack part of the clones; where checked against another copy, unresolved V genes explain under half of the gap, and the rest is unexplained. This sample holds about 150,000 clones; roughly 72% were observed only once. 3.7% of the sample comes from the top ten. Sequenced material: peripheral blood. Receptor source: a woman older than 75 with acute or convalescent COVID-19.

The chain couples TRBV12-5 to TRBJ1-4; 9 bases are a match to TRBD1. There are 22 residues in the CDR3. Trimming took 3 bases from V and 0 from J; bases not matched to a gene: 20. CDR1 and CDR2 from the germline V gene are LGHNT and FRNRAP. CDR3 sequence reads: CASGLILLGQGQFYATNEKLFF. The CDR3 DNA reads as TGTGCTAGTGGTTTAATCCTACTGGGACAGGGCCAATTTTATGCAACTAATGAAAAACTGTTTTTT.

The table lists this clone with a few counts. J is TRBJ1-6 and V is TRBV5-8, with 10 bases aligning to TRBD1. Germline V gene lookup returns CDR1 SGHTS and CDR2 YDEGEE. CDR3 size: 16 residues. Trimming at V came to 3 bases and at J to 6 bases, leaving 6 bases not matched to a gene. DNA for the CDR3: TGTGCCAGCAGCTCGACAGGGGGCGCGGGTAATTCACCCCTCCACTTT. Its protein product is CASSSTGGAGNSPLHF.

V usage is TRBV5-1 and J usage is TRBJ2-7; TRBD1 agrees at 8 bases. The CDR3 consists of 15 residues. V gave up 0 bases and J gave up 5 bases; unmatched junction bases: 7. Germline V gene lookup returns CDR1 SGHRS and CDR2 YFSETQ. Here the CDR3 reads CASSLVGTGVNEQYF. The CDR3, as DNA: TGCGCCAGCAGCTTGGTTGGGACAGGTGTCAACGAGCAGTACTTC. The entire variable domain, with the rest obtained from reference TRBV5-1 and TRBJ2-7, is as follows: KAGVTQTPRYLIKTRGQQVTLSCSPISGHRSVSWYQQTPGQGLQFLFEYFSETQRNKGNFPGRFSGRQFSNSRSEMNVSTLELGDSALYLCASSLVGTGVNEQYFGPGTRLTVT.

The gene calls are TRBV2 and TRBJ2-7, with 8 bases fitting TRBD1. This CDR3 is built from 17 residues. The V gene end was trimmed by 4 bases and the J gene end by 2 bases; junction bases not matched to a gene: 13. CDR1 SNHLY and CDR2 FYNNEI come from the germline V gene. The CDR3 reads CASSVPGQGPATYEQYF. The CDR3 DNA sequence: TGTGCCAGCAGTGTACCTGGACAGGGTCCCGCGACCTACGAGCAGTACTTC.

This clone showed up just once. This chain joins TRBV7-2 and TRBJ1-2, with a weak D call TRBD1 (5 bases). This CDR3 spans 15 amino acids. V lost 1 base and J lost 4, with 13 bases in between. CDR1 and CDR2 (germline): SGHTA, FQGNSA. In DNA form, the CDR3 reads TGTGCCAGCAGCTTAGACTCTCAGGGTCCCTATGGCTACACCTTC. Amino acids: CASSLDSQGPYGYTF.

V is TRBV6-5 and J is TRBJ1-3, with TRBD1 as a possible D gene (5 bases). Germline V gene lookup returns CDR1 MNHEY and CDR2 SVGAGI. Trimming left V 7 bases short and J 0 bases short, with 10 bases between. The CDR3 runs to 14 residues. CDR3 DNA: TGTGCCAGCACTCAGGGTCCCTCTGGAAACACCATATATTTT. This codes for CASTQGPSGNTIYF.

The V gene is TRBV10-3, the J gene TRBJ1-5; D gene unclear. The CDR3 is 12 residues long. V was trimmed by 3 bases and J by 6 bases, leaving 6 bases between them. The germline V gene encodes CDR1 ENHRY and CDR2 SYGVKD. The CDR3 bases are TGTGCCATCAGTGACGTTAGTCAGCCCCAGCATTTT. Its protein is CAISDVSQPQHF.

This CDR3 reads CASSYDPQGGKDSYNSPLHF. The CDR3 coding sequence is TGTGCCAGCAGTTACGATCCACAAGGAGGAAAGGACTCCTATAATTCACCCCTCCACTTT. The chain employs TRBV6-2 or TRBV6-3 and TRBJ1-6, with D unresolved. The CDR3 has 20 amino acids. Germline CDR1 reads MNHEY; CDR2 reads SVGEGT. V was shortened by 2 bases and J by 0 bases, with 20 bases between the two germline ends.

This sequence joins TRBV19 and TRBJ2-2; a weak D match, TRBD1 (5 bases). The CDR3 contains 14 residues. From germline, CDR1 is LNHDA and CDR2 SQIVND (reference sequence). Trimming shortened V by 3 bases and J by 3 bases, and 8 bases separated the two germline ends. The CDR3 protein is CASSIRQHTGELFF. The CDR3 DNA follows: TGTGCCAGTAGTATCAGACAGCACACCGGGGAGCTGTTTTTT.

The chain combines TRBV15 with TRBJ2-2; TRBD2 matches 8 bases. The germline V gene has CDR1 LNHNV and CDR2 YYDKDF (reference sequence). V lost 6 bases and J lost 2; bases outside the gene matches: 5. This CDR3 is 15 amino acids long. In DNA, the CDR3 is TGTGCCACCAGTCTAGCGGGTCATAACACCGGGGAGCTGTTTTTT. Encoded protein: CATSLAGHNTGELFF. The complete variable domain, with remaining parts taken from reference TRBV15 and TRBJ2-2, reads DAMVIQNPRYQVTQFGKPVTLSCSQTLNHNVMYWYQQKSSQAPKLLFHYYDKDFNNEADTPDNFQSRRPNTSFCFLDIRSPGLGDTAMYLCATSLAGHNTGELFFGEGSRLTVL.

The chain has TRBV19 and TRBJ2-7; possible D gene TRBD2, 6 bases. Germline V gene data show CDR1 as LNHDA and CDR2 as SQIVND (reference sequence). V lost 3 bases, J lost 2 bases, and 14 bases lay in between. The CDR3 has 15 residues. The CDR3 is CASSILAGPAYEQYF. The CDR3 region has the DNA TGTGCCAGTAGTATTCTGGCGGGACCAGCCTACGAGCAGTACTTC.

The rearrangement joins TRBV10-3 to TRBJ1-3, with a possible D match to TRBD1 (6 bases). The germline V and J ends were trimmed by 2 bases and 2 bases, with 10 bases remaining between them. The CDR3 has 15 amino acids. In germline, CDR1 is ENHRY, CDR2 SYGVKD. CDR3 sequence: CAISEEAGAGNTIYF. CDR3 in DNA: TGTGCCATCAGTGAGGAGGCAGGGGCTGGAAACACCATATATTTT.

CDR3 DNA sequence: TGTGCCAGCAGCTCCCGCGGGACAGAGACCCAGTACTTC. This encodes CASSSRGTETQYF. This sequence joins TRBV5-6 and TRBJ2-5; tentative D call: TRBD2 (6 bases). The CDR3 extends over 13 amino acids. V was cut by 3 bases and J by 4 bases, with 10 bases left in between. CDR1 is SGHDT, CDR2 YYEEEE, per germline.

This rearrangement joins TRBV4-3 to TRBJ2-1, with 9 nucleotides matching TRBD2. The CDR3 has 15 amino acids. Germline V gene data show CDR1 as LGHNA and CDR2 as YSLEER. The J segment lost 4 bases and the V segment lost 2 bases, leaving 3 bases of the junction unmatched. CDR3 coding DNA: TGCGCCAGCAGCCAAATGCGGGGGGGATACAATGAGCAGTTCTTC. This sequence encodes CASSQMRGGYNEQFF.

The chain links TRBV30 to TRBJ1-5; D is perhaps TRBD1 (6 bases). This CDR3 is 15 amino acids long. V lost 0 bases and J lost 4, with 13 bases in between. The V gene's germline CDR1 is GTSNPN and CDR2 SVGIG (reference sequence). CDR3 region: CAWSVGGDTNQPQHF. CDR3 DNA: TGTGCCTGGAGTGTAGGGGGGGACACGAATCAGCCCCAGCATTTT. Supplemented by reference TRBV30 and TRBJ1-5, the full variable domain reads SQTIHQWPATLVQPVGSPLSLECTVEGTSNPNLYWYRQAAGRGLQLLFYSVGIGQISSEVPQNLSASRPQDRQFILSSKKLLLSDSGFYLCAWSVGGDTNQPQHFGDGTRLSIL.

The V call is TRBV29-1, the J call TRBJ2-1; 7 bases fit TRBD1. The CDR3 loop spans 14 amino acids. In germline, CDR1 is SQVTM, CDR2 ANQGSEA. V shed 4 bases, J shed 6 bases, and the junction held 9 bases outside the gene matches. CDR3 region: CSVGVQGISNEQFF. DNA of the CDR3: TGCAGCGTTGGAGTACAGGGGATTAGCAATGAGCAGTTCTTC.

This rearrangement joins TRBV24-1 to TRBJ2-3; 7 nucleotides line up with TRBD1. Germline V gene lookup returns CDR1 KGHDR and CDR2 SFDVKD. V was clipped by 4 bases and J by 5 bases; unmatched bases: 8. CDR3 length: 15 residues. CDR3 DNA sequence: TGTGCCACCAGTGAGGCAGGGGGTGGGGGAGATACGCAGTATTTT. The encoded protein is CATSEAGGGGDTQYF.

The V and J genes are TRBV4-2 and TRBJ1-2, with D possibly being TRBD1 (6 bases). Trimming left V 0 bases short and J 4 bases short, with 12 bases between. Germline V gene sequence: CDR1 LGHNA, CDR2 YNFKEQ. This CDR3 contains 15 residues. CDR3 DNA sequence: TGTGCCAGCAGCCAAGACAGGGGCGGTCCCTATGGCTACACCTTC. It codes for CASSQDRGGPYGYTF.

This clone was observed once. The V and J genes are TRBV6-5 and TRBJ1-5, with TRBD1 matching over 7 bases. The CDR3 totals 15 residues. Per germline, CDR1 MNHEY and CDR2 SVGAGI. With V trimmed by 6 bases and J by 4 bases, 9 bases remained unmatched. The chain's CDR3 is CASRATGDANQPQHF. The CDR3, as DNA: TGTGCCAGCAGAGCTACAGGGGACGCAAATCAGCCCCAGCATTTT.

The rearrangement links TRBV18 to TRBJ2-6; no clear D. CDR1 and CDR2 (germline): KGHSH, LQKENI. The CDR3 totals 17 residues. V was shortened by 0 bases and J by 0 bases, with 9 bases between the two germline ends. The CDR3 DNA is TGTGCCAGCTCACCACCTTTGGCCCGCTCTGGGGCCAACGTCCTGACTTTC. Translated, it gives CASSPPLARSGANVLTF.

This clone was found a few times. The chain carries TRBV3-1 (or the pseudogene TRBV3-2) and TRBJ1-5, with D unclear. Trimming removed 1 base at V and 1 base at J, with 5 bases between. CDR3 length: 14 residues. The germline gives CDR1 LGHDT, CDR2 YNNKEL (reference sequence). In DNA form, the CDR3 reads TGTGCCAGCAGCCAAGGTCAGAGCAATCAGCCCCAGCATTTT. Translation: CASSQGQSNQPQHF.

This clone has just one count. This sequence joins TRBV5-6 and TRBJ1-1; D possibly corresponds to TRBD1 (6 bases). Germline V CDR1 and CDR2: SGHDT, YYEEEE. V lost 1 base and J 1 base, leaving 11 bases between the germline ends. The CDR3 loop spans 15 amino acids. The CDR3: CASSLTGKGNTEAFF. DNA of the CDR3: TGTGCCAGCAGCTTGACAGGGAAGGGGAACACTGAAGCTTTCTTT.

The CDR3 spells CASSLELDNEQFF. In nucleotides, the CDR3 is TGCGCCAGCAGCCTCGAGTTGGACAATGAGCAGTTCTTC. The V call is TRBV4-1, the J call TRBJ2-1; D not resolved. Germline V gene sequence: CDR1 MGHRA, CDR2 YSYEKL. V lost 4 bases and J lost 5, with 9 bases in between. The CDR3 loop spans 13 amino acids.

This clone was counted once. V is TRBV19 and J is TRBJ1-5; a weak D match, TRBD1 (6 bases). Germline V gene sequence: CDR1 LNHDA, CDR2 SQIVND (reference sequence). V was trimmed by 0 bases and J by 9 bases, leaving 18 bases between them. The CDR3 contains 16 residues. CDR3 DNA: TGTGCCAGTAGTATAGAGGGACAACTAGGCAGATTGCCCCAGCATTTT. It is translated as CASSIEGQLGRLPQHF.

The J gene is TRBJ2-7, the V gene TRBV7-8, with D perhaps matching TRBD2 (7 bases). The CDR3 is 13 amino acids. The germline CDR1 and CDR2 sequences are SGHVS and FQNEAQ. Trimming took off 5 bases at V and 5 bases at J, with 13 bases between the two ends. The DNA of the CDR3 is TGTGCCAGCAGCGGGGGGGACACCCACGAGCAGTACTTC. Protein product: CASSGGDTHEQYF.

The genes are TRBV7-2 and TRBJ2-1, with 9 bases fitting TRBD1. J gave up 5 bases and V 5 bases, and 7 bases lay outside the gene matches. Germline values: CDR1 SGHTA, CDR2 FQGNSA. The CDR3 spans 15 residues. CDR3 protein: CASSAGQGKNNEQFF. The CDR3 DNA sequence: TGTGCCAGCAGCGCAGGACAGGGGAAGAACAATGAGCAGTTCTTC.